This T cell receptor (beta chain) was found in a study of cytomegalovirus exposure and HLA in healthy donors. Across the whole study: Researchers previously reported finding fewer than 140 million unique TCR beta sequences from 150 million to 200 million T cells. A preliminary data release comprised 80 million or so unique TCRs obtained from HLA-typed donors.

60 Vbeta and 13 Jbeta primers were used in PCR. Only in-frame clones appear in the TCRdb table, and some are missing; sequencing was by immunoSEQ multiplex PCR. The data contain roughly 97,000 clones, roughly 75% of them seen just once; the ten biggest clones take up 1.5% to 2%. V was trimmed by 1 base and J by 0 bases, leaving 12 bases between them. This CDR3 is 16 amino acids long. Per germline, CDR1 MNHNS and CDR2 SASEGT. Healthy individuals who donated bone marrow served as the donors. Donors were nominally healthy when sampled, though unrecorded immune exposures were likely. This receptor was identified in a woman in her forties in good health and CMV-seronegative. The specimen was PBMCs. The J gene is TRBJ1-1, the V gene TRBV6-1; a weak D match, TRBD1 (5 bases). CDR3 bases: TGTGCCAGCAGTGAAGGGAACAGGTTCTTGAACACTGAAGCTTTCTTT. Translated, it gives CASSEGNRFLNTEAFF.